This T cell receptor (beta chain) stems from a study of T cells in Graves' hyperthyroidism and ophthalmopathy. General study findings and limits: With a median lead of about 6.9 months before onset, the model predicted ophthalmopathy.

At least 3 on the Clinical Activity Score was recorded for ophthalmopathy patients, who also had NOSPECS grade at least 4 and duration under 3 months. Patients showing uncontrolled infection, other autoimmune disease, pregnancy or lactation were ineligible. Germline values: CDR1 SGHTA, CDR2 FQGNSA. Trimming took 5 bases from V and 1 from J, leaving 12 bases between them. The CDR3 length is 14 residues. This clonotype showed up many times. Its antigen is currently unknown. Regions amplified from RNA transcripts were the TCR beta CDR3 regions. Carried out on the TCR CDR3, a first-round RT-PCR used the HTBI primer set. MiXCR, run by TCRdb on the multiplex PCR reads, gives a single entry per CDR3 protein. The sample lists a few hundred thousand distinct CDR3 sequences, roughly a sixth seen once, with about 16% in the top ten.

The sequenced sample was blood. This sequence was found in a woman under 30 with Graves' ophthalmopathy. The rearrangement uses TRBV7-2 and TRBJ2-7; tentative D call: TRBD2 (5 bases). CDR3 coding DNA: TGTGCCAGCAGCCCTGTGGGCGGGTCCTACGAGCAGTACTTC. This codes for CASSPVGGSYEQYF.